Below, 24 T cell receptor beta chains from the same sample are listed, as sequenced in a study of early T cells in non-severe SARS-CoV-2 infection. TCRdb independently ran MiXCR on the 5' RACE reads; one entry per CDR3 protein. Found here are 70,000 to 95,000 distinct CDR3 sequences, under 15% of them singletons; the top ten hold 0.58%. Sequenced sample: whole blood. The receptors were sampled from an adult who was a healthcare worker with PCR-confirmed SARS-CoV-2 infection or an uninfected control (not recorded which).

The chain joins TRBV7-2 to TRBJ1-2, with 7 bases fitting TRBD1. V was clipped by 1 base and J by 3 bases; unmatched bases: 2. Germline V CDR1 and CDR2: SGHTA, FQGNSA. The CDR3 is 14 residues long. The CDR3 sequence: CASSLGQGHYGYTF. The CDR3 nucleotides are TGTGCCAGCAGCTTAGGACAGGGCCACTATGGCTACACCTTC.

Only a few counts were recorded for this clonotype. This chain joins TRBV7-9 and TRBJ1-2; D uncertain. The germline V gene encodes CDR1 SEHNR and CDR2 FQNEAQ (reference sequence). The length of the CDR3 is 12 residues. The V end lost 7 bases, the J end lost 6 bases, and 12 bases lay between the germline ends. CDR3 sequence reads: CASTRGSNGYTF. The CDR3 region has the DNA TGTGCCAGCACCCGAGGGTCCAATGGCTACACCTTC.

The genes are TRBV20-1 and TRBJ2-1, with 15 bases aligning to TRBD2. Germline CDR1 DFQATT, CDR2 SNEGSKA (reference sequence). The CDR3 has 17 amino acids. The V and J ends lost 3 bases and 3 bases, in that order; junction bases with no gene match: 6. Written as DNA, the CDR3 is TGCAGTGCTAGTGTGGGACTAGCGGGGGGTTACTACAATGAGCAGTTCTTC. Its protein is CSASVGLAGGYYNEQFF.

V gene TRBV3-2 combines with J gene TRBJ2-5; the table's D call, TRBD1, was not checked against the DNA. TRBV3-2 is a pseudogene segment. The CDR3 consists of 18 residues. This chain's CDR3 is CASSQPRRGWFGQETQYF. CDR3 coding DNA: TGTGCCAGCAGCCAACCTCGCAGGGGCTGGTTTGGCCAAGAGACCCAGTACTTC.

This sequence joins TRBV29-1 and TRBJ2-1; 12 nucleotides agree with TRBD1. This CDR3 contains 14 residues. Germline V CDR1 and CDR2: SQVTM, ANQGSEA. V was pared by 7 bases and J by 3 bases, with 4 bases of the junction left unmatched. The CDR3 nucleotides read TGCAGCGCCAGGGACAGGGGGCGCTACAATGAGCAGTTCTTC. This gives the protein CSARDRGRYNEQFF.

There are a few counts of this clonotype. The rearrangement uses TRBV29-1 and TRBJ2-3; D call uncertain. V lost 7 bases to trimming and J lost 1 base, with 3 bases between them. This CDR3 is 10 amino acids long. From germline, CDR1 is SQVTM and CDR2 ANQGSEA. CDR3 DNA sequence: TGCAGCGGCCGCACAGATACGCAGTATTTT. It encodes CSGRTDTQYF.

This clonotype was recorded at least ten times. The CDR3, as DNA: TGTGCCAGCAGCGAATTAGTTGGTACAAGTTACGAGCAGTACGTC. This gives the protein CASSELVGTSYEQYV. V usage is TRBV11-2 and J usage is TRBJ2-7; no reliable D call. CDR1 is SGHAT and CDR2 is FQNNGV in the germline V gene. V was pared by 5 bases and J by 4 bases, with 18 bases between. The CDR3 spans 15 residues.

Many counts were recorded for this clonotype. This rearrangement joins TRBV5-1 to TRBJ2-5; 7 nucleotides align to TRBD1. The V and J ends lost 3 bases and 2 bases, in that order; junction bases with no gene match: 7. The CDR3 consists of 15 residues. Per germline, CDR1 SGHRS and CDR2 YFSETQ. The CDR3 sequence is CASSYGTAQQETQYF. DNA for the CDR3: TGCGCCAGCAGCTACGGGACAGCCCAGCAAGAGACCCAGTACTTC.

The chain uses TRBV6-5 and TRBJ2-3; 8 bases fit TRBD1. The V gene end was trimmed by 3 bases and the J gene end by 0 bases; junction bases not matched to a gene: 8. The CDR3 spans 17 residues. Germline CDR1 MNHEY, CDR2 SVGAGI. Here the CDR3 DNA reads TGTGCCAGCAGTTATCAGGGACAGGCTGCTAGCACAGATACGCAGTATTTT. Amino acid sequence: CASSYQGQAASTDTQYF.

This clonotype has more than one count but fewer than ten. The V gene is TRBV15, the J gene TRBJ1-1; maybe TRBD1 (6 bases). Germline CDR1 LNHNV, CDR2 YYDKDF (reference sequence). The CDR3 sequence is 13 residues long. Trimming pared 6 bases from V and 4 bases from J, leaving 12 bases between. The chain's CDR3 is CATRGGEGTEAFF. The CDR3 region has the DNA TGTGCCACCAGAGGGGGGGAGGGCACTGAAGCTTTCTTT.

The sample holds a few counts of this clonotype. J is TRBJ1-2 and V is TRBV19; 7 bases line up with TRBD1. CDR1 is LNHDA, CDR2 SQIVND, per germline (reference sequence). V shed 6 bases and J 3 bases; nucleotides not matched to a gene: 7. The CDR3 contains 14 residues. CDR3 in amino acids: CASRETGSHYGYTF. CDR3 DNA sequence: TGTGCCAGTAGAGAGACAGGGAGCCACTATGGCTACACCTTC.

The chain combines TRBV27 with TRBJ1-2; weak D call: TRBD1 (6 bases). The CDR3 extends over 13 amino acids. The ends were cut back, 6 bases at V and 4 bases at J, with 12 bases in the middle. CDR1 and CDR2 from the germline V gene are MNHEY and SMNVEV (reference sequence). CDR3 region: CASSRGQLYGYTF. CDR3 coding DNA: TGTGCCAGCAGCCGCGGACAGCTCTATGGCTACACCTTC.

This rearrangement joins TRBV19 to TRBJ2-6; 9 positions match TRBD1. The CDR3 is 18 amino acids. J lost 0 bases, V lost 5 bases, and 8 bases had no gene match. Germline loops: CDR1 LNHDA, CDR2 SQIVND (reference sequence). DNA for the CDR3: TGTGCCAGTAGTCCAAGGACAGGGGATATCTCTGGGGCCAACGTCCTGACTTTC. Amino acid sequence: CASSPRTGDISGANVLTF.

The chain has TRBV7-6 and TRBJ2-5; unclear D gene. Trimming took 2 bases from V and 2 from J, leaving 12 bases between them. Germline CDR1 and CDR2: SGHVS and FNYEAQ. The CDR3 runs 15 residues. The CDR3 spells CASSLYPALQETQYF. CDR3 bases: TGTGCCAGCAGCTTATATCCGGCTCTTCAAGAGACCCAGTACTTC. Using reference TRBV7-6 and TRBJ2-5 for the parts outside the CDR3, the full variable domain is GAGVSQSPRYKVTKRGQDVALRCDPISGHVSLYWYRQALGQGPEFLTYFNYEAQQDKSGLPNDRFSAERPEGSISTLTIQRTEQRDSAMYRCASSLYPALQETQYFGPGTRLLVL.

The V call is TRBV12-3 or TRBV12-4, the J call TRBJ2-1; weak D call: TRBD2 (5 bases). This CDR3 comprises 17 residues. V was shortened by 3 bases and J by 7 bases, with 22 bases between the two germline ends. The CDR3 here is CASSLLGLNFLGNEQFF. The DNA of the CDR3 is TGTGCCAGCAGTTTGTTAGGACTCAACTTCCTAGGAAATGAGCAGTTCTTC.

The chain carries TRBV7-3 and TRBJ2-1, with 8 bases matching TRBD2. Germline CDR1 SGHTA, CDR2 FQGTGA. The CDR3 spans 15 residues. The J segment lost 9 bases and the V segment lost 2 bases, leaving 9 bases of the junction unmatched. The chain's CDR3 is CASSLAGGAVREQFF. Written as DNA, the CDR3 is TGTGCCAGCAGCTTAGCGGGGGGCGCGGTTCGTGAGCAGTTCTTC.

This clonotype occurred a few times. This chain links TRBV5-1 with TRBJ2-5; possible D gene TRBD1, 5 bases. The germline V gene has CDR1 SGHRS and CDR2 YFSETQ. The CDR3 is 13 amino acids. The V end was cut by 0 bases, the J end by 5 bases, with 8 bases between. The CDR3 DNA follows: TGCGCCAGCAGCTTGGGGGGCCGGGAGACCCAGTACTTC. It yields the protein CASSLGGRETQYF.

This clonotype was observed at least ten times. V and J are TRBV6-5 and TRBJ2-1; 15 bases fit TRBD2. The junction had 10 bases not matched to a gene; V was cut back by 3 bases and J by 7 bases. Germline CDR1 reads MNHEY; CDR2 reads SVGAGI. CDR3 size: 18 residues. CDR3 protein: CASSYRGLAGGARNEQFF. For the CDR3, the DNA is TGTGCCAGCAGTTATAGAGGACTAGCGGGGGGGGCTCGGAATGAGCAGTTCTTC.

This clonotype was counted only a few times. The V call is TRBV5-1, the J call TRBJ2-4; 8 bases are shared with TRBD1. Germline loops: CDR1 SGHRS, CDR2 YFSETQ. V trimming: 2 bases; J trimming: 8 bases; junction bases outside the gene matches: 6. The CDR3 consists of 14 residues. This chain's CDR3 is CASSFAGGADIQYF. CDR3 DNA sequence: TGCGCCAGCAGCTTCGCAGGGGGCGCGGACATTCAGTACTTC.

This rearrangement joins TRBV5-5 to TRBJ1-5; 9 positions match TRBD1. Unmatched junction bases numbered 15, after V lost 4 bases and J lost 4 bases. CDR3 size: 18 residues. The germline gives CDR1 SGHKS, CDR2 YYEKEE (reference sequence). The CDR3, as DNA: TGTGCCAGCAGCCTCATCTTAAGTACCGGGACAGGGAATCAGCCCCAGCATTTT. Residues: CASSLILSTGTGNQPQHF.

This clonotype appeared a few times. This rearrangement joins TRBV7-8 to TRBJ1-2; D gene uncertain. Germline values: CDR1 SGHVS, CDR2 FQNEAQ. CDR3 size: 12 residues. Deletions cut 2 bases from V and 7 bases from J, with 8 bases between. The DNA for the CDR3 is TGTGCCAGCAGCTTACAGGATAGTGGCTACACCTTC. Translation: CASSLQDSGYTF.

In its sample, this clonotype was seen a few times. The chain has TRBV28 and TRBJ1-1; D unresolved. Germline CDR1 and CDR2: MDHEN and SYDVKM. The CDR3 has 13 amino acids. Trimming removed 3 bases at V and 1 base at J, with 6 bases between. Here the CDR3 DNA reads TGTGCCAGCAGTTTCGCCGAGAACACTGAAGCTTTCTTT. It translates to CASSFAENTEAFF.

There are many counts of this clonotype. The chain links TRBV19 to TRBJ2-3, with D maybe TRBD1 (6 bases). V was pared by 4 bases and J by 6 bases, with 11 bases between. CDR1 is LNHDA and CDR2 is SQIVND in the germline V gene (reference sequence). The CDR3 extends over 13 amino acids. The CDR3 sequence is CASSTGTGDTQYF. In DNA form, the CDR3 reads TGTGCCAGTAGTACGGGTACAGGGGATACGCAGTATTTT.

This clonotype was seen a handful of times. This chain joins TRBV25-1 and TRBJ2-2; D gene unclear. Between the trimmed V and J ends, which lost 8 bases and 2 bases, there was a span of 18 bases. The CDR3 has 16 amino acids. Germline CDR1 and CDR2: MGHDK and SYGVNS. This CDR3 reads CASRPLGSTNTGELFF. The CDR3 nucleotides are TGTGCCAGCCGCCCCCTGGGCTCGACTAACACCGGGGAGCTGTTTTTT.